These T cell receptor beta chains were read from a single sample in a study of Ad26.COV2.S vaccination and SARS-CoV-2 variants. Produced via immunoSEQ multiplex PCR; TCRdb's table is partial and in-frame only. The profile covers a few hundred thousand clones, with around nine tenths appearing a single time and more than 10% taken by the ten largest. This sample comprised peripheral blood, obtained in a trial of Ad26.COV2.S vaccine versus placebo. These receptors came from a person between 18 and 60 years old who received the Ad26.COV2.S COVID-19 vaccine or a placebo. Each CDR3 is given with its conserved first and last residue. D genes are given only for firm matches. Part of the rows lack a size; the others show once, few, many or a class for expanded clones.

v_call,d_call,j_call,clone_size,cdr3_nt,cdr3_aa
TRBV18,TRBD1,TRBJ2-7,-,TGTGCCAGCTCACCAGGGACAGAAACCTACGAGCAGTACTTC,CASSPGTETYEQYF
TRBV4-1,-,TRBJ1-4,-,TGCGCCAGCAGCCAAGAAACTGCCAGTCCACGGGGTGAAAAACTGTTTTTT,CASSQETASPRGEKLFF
TRBV7-6,-,TRBJ1-1,-,TGTGCCAGCAGCTTAGGCGTCAACTCCTACACTGAAGCTTTCTTT,CASSLGVNSYTEAFF
TRBV5-6,-,TRBJ2-7,-,TGTGCCAGCAGGGGGAGGACAGGTTTCTCCTACGAGCAGTACTTC,CASRGRTGFSYEQYF
TRBV29-1,-,TRBJ1-3,-,TGCAGCGTTGGCTCTGGAAACACCATATATTTT,CSVGSGNTIYF
TRBV7-2,-,TRBJ2-4,-,TGTGCCAGCAGCTTAGTGGTAGGGGGTGACATTCAGTACTTC,CASSLVVGGDIQYF
TRBV11-2,TRBD2,TRBJ2-7,once,TGTGCCAGCAGCTTAGGTGGGCGGGAGAGCTACGAGCAGTACTTC,CASSLGGRESYEQYF
TRBV12-5,-,TRBJ2-5,once,TGTGCTAGTGGTTTCATAGAACGGGGGCACCAAGAGACCCAGTACTTC,CASGFIERGHQETQYF
TRBV4-3,-,TRBJ2-1,-,TGCGCCAGCAGCCAAGCCCGCGGCGGCTCCTACAATGAGCAGTTCTTC,CASSQARGGSYNEQFF
TRBV30,TRBD1,TRBJ1-2,-,TGTGCCTGGAGTAGGGGACAGAAGTTTGGCTACACCTTC,CAWSRGQKFGYTF
TRBV10-3,-,TRBJ2-5,-,TGTGCCATCAGTGAGTTGGAAACTCCTAACCCCAAGACCCAGTACTTC,CAISELETPNPKTQYF
TRBV4-1,TRBD1,TRBJ1-5,-,TGCGCCAGCAGCCACATGCTGACAGGGGGTCCCCATCAGCCCCAGCATTTT,CASSHMLTGGPHQPQHF
TRBV12-3/TRBV12-4,TRBD1,TRBJ1-2,-,TGTGCCATCGACGACAGGGGGATACATGGCTACACCTTC,CAIDDRGIHGYTF
TRBV6-5,-,TRBJ2-1,-,TGTGCCAGCAGTTACTCGAGAAGCTCCTACAATGAGCAGTTCTTC,CASSYSRSSYNEQFF
TRBV18,TRBD1,TRBJ1-2,-,TGTGCCAGCTCACCTCAAATCACCGGGACAGACAACTATGGCTACACCTTC,CASSPQITGTDNYGYTF
TRBV5-4,-,TRBJ2-7,-,TGTGCCAGCAGCAACTCGGCGAGCGGACTTTACGAGCAGTACTTC,CASSNSASGLYEQYF
TRBV5-4,-,TRBJ2-7,-,TGTGCCAGCAGCTGGGGCGGTGTGGCCGGAGGAAACTACGAGCAGTACTTC,CASSWGGVAGGNYEQYF
TRBV7-7,-,TRBJ2-1,once,TGTGCCAGCAGCCGGGACTTGAATTACAATGAGCAGTTCTTC,CASSRDLNYNEQFF
TRBV27,TRBD1,TRBJ1-5,once,TGTGCCAGCAGTTTCAAAACTCCGGGACAGGGTAACAATCAGCCCCAGCATTTT,CASSFKTPGQGNNQPQHF
TRBV7-7,TRBD1,TRBJ2-2,-,TGTGCTAGCAGCTCAGGGACAGGGAACACCGGGGAGCTGTTTTTT,CASSSGTGNTGELFF
TRBV27,TRBD1,TRBJ1-2,few,TGTGCCAGCAGCCGGACAGGGAGAAACGGCTATGGCTACACCTTC,CASSRTGRNGYGYTF
TRBV21-1,-,TRBJ1-3,-,TGTGCCAGCACTTGGTCCTCGTCTGGAAACACCATATATTTT,CASTWSSSGNTIYF
TRBV30,-,TRBJ1-5,-,TGTGCCTGGAACCTTGGGCAGGTCGCTCAGCCCCAGCATTTT,CAWNLGQVAQPQHF
TRBV4-1,TRBD2,TRBJ2-1,-,TGCGCCAGCAGCCAAGGTAGCGGGAGTGTGAATGAGCAGTTCTTC,CASSQGSGSVNEQFF
TRBV3-1/TRBV3-2,-,TRBJ1-1,-,TGTGCCAGCAGCCCACGGACAGCGAACACTGAAGCTTTCTTT,CASSPRTANTEAFF
TRBV5-6,-,TRBJ1-2,-,TGTGCCAGCAGCTTGAACTATGGCTACACCTTC,CASSLNYGYTF
TRBV29-1,TRBD2,TRBJ2-7,-,TGCAGCGTTGAGGGGTTTAGCGGGAGCTCCTACGAGCAGTACTTC,CSVEGFSGSSYEQYF
TRBV24-1,-,TRBJ2-7,-,TGTGCCACCAGTGACACAGGGAAGGAGCAGTACTTC,CATSDTGKEQYF
TRBV5-1,-,TRBJ2-2,-,TGCGCCAGCAGCTTGGGTGGGAGCGGAACCGGGGAGCTGTTTTTT,CASSLGGSGTGELFF
TRBV9,-,TRBJ2-1,-,TGTGCCAGCAGCACCAGCCTGGGGGGTGAGCAGTTCTTC,CASSTSLGGEQFF
TRBV7-9,TRBD1,TRBJ2-7,-,TGTGCCAGCCTACCCGTTGGGACAGAGATTAACTCCTACGAGCAGTACTTC,CASLPVGTEINSYEQYF
TRBV5-8,TRBD1,TRBJ1-6,once,TGTGCCAGCAGCTTGGGGGACAGACTCAATTCACCCCTCCACTTT,CASSLGDRLNSPLHF
TRBV6-6,-,TRBJ2-2,-,TGTGCCAGCAGTTACTCGATGTTGCGGTACACCGGGGAGCTGTTTTTT,CASSYSMLRYTGELFF
TRBV19,-,TRBJ2-6,-,TGTGCCAGTAGTATAGTTGTCTCTGGGGCCAACGTCCTGACTTTC,CASSIVVSGANVLTF
TRBV7-8,-,TRBJ1-1,-,TGTGCCAGCAGCTTACTAGGGCGGACTGCTCAAGCTTTCTTT,CASSLLGRTAQAFF
TRBV2,TRBD2,TRBJ2-2,-,TGTGCCAGCAGTAATACTCCTCCGGGACTAGCGGGGGTGACCGGGGAGCTGTTTTTT,CASSNTPPGLAGVTGELFF
TRBV3-1/TRBV3-2,-,TRBJ2-1,-,TGTGCCAGCAGCCAGGGGGCTGCCTACAATGAGCAGTTCTTC,CASSQGAAYNEQFF
TRBV5-1,-,TRBJ2-7,-,TGCGCCAGCAGCTTGAATAGCTACGAGCAGTACTTC,CASSLNSYEQYF
TRBV18,-,TRBJ2-2,-,TGTGCCAGCCCGACAGAAAACACCGGGGAGCTGTTTTTT,CASPTENTGELFF